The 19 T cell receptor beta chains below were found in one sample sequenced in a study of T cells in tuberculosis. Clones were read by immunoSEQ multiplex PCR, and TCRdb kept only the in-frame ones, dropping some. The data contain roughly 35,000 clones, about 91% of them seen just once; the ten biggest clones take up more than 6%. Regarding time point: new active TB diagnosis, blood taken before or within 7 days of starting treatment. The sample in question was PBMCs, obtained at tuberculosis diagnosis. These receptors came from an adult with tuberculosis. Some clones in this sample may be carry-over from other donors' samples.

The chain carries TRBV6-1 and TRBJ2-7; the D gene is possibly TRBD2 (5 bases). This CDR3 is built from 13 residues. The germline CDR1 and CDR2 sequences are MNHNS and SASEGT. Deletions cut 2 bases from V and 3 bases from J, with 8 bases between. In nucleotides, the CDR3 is TGTGCCAGCAGTGAATCTAGCTTCTACGAGCAGTACTTC. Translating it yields CASSESSFYEQYF.

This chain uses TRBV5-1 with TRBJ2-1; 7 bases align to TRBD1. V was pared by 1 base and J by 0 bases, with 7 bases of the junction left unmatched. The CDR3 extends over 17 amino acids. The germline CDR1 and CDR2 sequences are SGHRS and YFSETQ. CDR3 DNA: TGCGCCAGCAGCTTGCGGTACGGACAGGACTCCTACAATGAGCAGTTCTTC. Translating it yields CASSLRYGQDSYNEQFF.

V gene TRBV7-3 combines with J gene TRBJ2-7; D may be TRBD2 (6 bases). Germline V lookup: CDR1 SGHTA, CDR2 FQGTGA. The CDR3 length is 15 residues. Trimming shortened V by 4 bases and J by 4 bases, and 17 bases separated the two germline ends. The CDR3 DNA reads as TGTGCCAGCAGCTCCTGGAGGAGGGCGGGTTACGAGCAGTACTTC. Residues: CASSSWRRAGYEQYF.

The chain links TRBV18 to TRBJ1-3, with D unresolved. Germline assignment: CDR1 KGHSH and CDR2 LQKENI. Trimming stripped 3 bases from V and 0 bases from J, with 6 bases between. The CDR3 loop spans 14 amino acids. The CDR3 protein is CASSPEFSGNTIYF. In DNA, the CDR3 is TGTGCCAGCTCACCTGAGTTCTCTGGAAACACCATATATTTT.

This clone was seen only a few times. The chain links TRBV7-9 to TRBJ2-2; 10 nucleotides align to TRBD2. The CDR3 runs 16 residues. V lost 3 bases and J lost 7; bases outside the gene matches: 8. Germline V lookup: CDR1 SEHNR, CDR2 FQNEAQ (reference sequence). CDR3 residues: CASSFSGGAVGGELFF. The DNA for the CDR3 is TGTGCCAGCAGCTTCAGCGGGGGGGCTGTTGGCGGGGAGCTGTTTTTT.

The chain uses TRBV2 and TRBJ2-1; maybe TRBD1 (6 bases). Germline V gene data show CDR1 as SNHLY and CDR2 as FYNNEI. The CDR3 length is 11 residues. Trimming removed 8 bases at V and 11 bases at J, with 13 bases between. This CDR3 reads CASLSRGKQFF. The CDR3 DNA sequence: TGTGCCAGCCTAAGTAGGGGGAAGCAGTTCTTC.

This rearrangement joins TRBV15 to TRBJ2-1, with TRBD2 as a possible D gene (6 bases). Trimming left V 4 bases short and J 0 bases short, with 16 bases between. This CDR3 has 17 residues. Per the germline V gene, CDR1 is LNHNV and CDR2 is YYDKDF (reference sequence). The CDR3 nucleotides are TGTGCCACCAGCACGGGCGGGACTTCAAACTCCTACAATGAGCAGTTCTTC. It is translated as CATSTGGTSNSYNEQFF.

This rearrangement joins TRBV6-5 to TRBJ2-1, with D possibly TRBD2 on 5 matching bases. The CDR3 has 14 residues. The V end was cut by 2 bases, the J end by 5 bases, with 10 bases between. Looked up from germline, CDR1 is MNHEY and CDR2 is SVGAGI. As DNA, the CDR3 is TGTGCCAGCAGTTACAGCGGACGGAACAATGAGCAGTTCTTC. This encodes CASSYSGRNNEQFF.

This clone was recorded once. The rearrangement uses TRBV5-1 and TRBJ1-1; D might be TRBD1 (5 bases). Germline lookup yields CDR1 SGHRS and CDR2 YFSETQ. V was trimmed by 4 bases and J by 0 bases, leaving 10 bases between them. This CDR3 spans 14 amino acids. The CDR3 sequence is CASSVDIVNTEAFF. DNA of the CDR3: TGCGCCAGCAGCGTGGACATTGTGAACACTGAAGCTTTCTTT. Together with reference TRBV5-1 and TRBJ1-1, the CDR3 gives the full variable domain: KAGVTQTPRYLIKTRGQQVTLSCSPISGHRSVSWYQQTPGQGLQFLFEYFSETQRNKGNFPGRFSGRQFSNSRSEMNVSTLELGDSALYLCASSVDIVNTEAFFGQGTRLTVV.

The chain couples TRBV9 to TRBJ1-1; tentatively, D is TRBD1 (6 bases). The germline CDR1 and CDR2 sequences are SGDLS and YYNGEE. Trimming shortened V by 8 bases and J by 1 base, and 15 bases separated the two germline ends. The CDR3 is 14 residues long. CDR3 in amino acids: CASSRGHTNTEAFF. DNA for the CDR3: TGTGCCAGTAGCCGGGGACACACGAACACTGAAGCTTTCTTT.

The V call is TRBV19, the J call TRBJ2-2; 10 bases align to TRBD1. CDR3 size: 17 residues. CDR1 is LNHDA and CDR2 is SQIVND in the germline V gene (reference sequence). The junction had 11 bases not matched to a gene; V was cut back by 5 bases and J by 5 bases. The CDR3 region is CASSAPSGTGVTGELFF. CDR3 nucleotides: TGTGCCAGTAGTGCTCCTTCCGGGACAGGGGTGACCGGGGAGCTGTTTTTT.

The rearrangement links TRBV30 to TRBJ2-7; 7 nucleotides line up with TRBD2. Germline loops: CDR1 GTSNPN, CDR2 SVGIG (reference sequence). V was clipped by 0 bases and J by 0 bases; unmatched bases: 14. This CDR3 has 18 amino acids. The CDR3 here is CAWSVWPIVGGSSYEQYF. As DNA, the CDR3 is TGTGCCTGGAGTGTATGGCCCATCGTGGGAGGGAGCTCCTACGAGCAGTACTTC.

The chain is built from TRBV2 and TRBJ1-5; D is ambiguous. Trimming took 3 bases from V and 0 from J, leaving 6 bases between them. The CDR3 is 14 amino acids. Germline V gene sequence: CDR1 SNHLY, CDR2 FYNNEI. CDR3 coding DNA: TGTGCCAGCAGTGACAGATATAGCAATCAGCCCCAGCATTTT. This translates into CASSDRYSNQPQHF.

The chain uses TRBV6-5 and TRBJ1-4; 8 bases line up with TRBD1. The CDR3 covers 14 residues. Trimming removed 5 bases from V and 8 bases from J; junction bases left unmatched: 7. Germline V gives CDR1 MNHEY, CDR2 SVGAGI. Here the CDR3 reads CASSRQGWREKLFF. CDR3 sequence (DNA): TGTGCCAGCAGTCGACAGGGGTGGAGGGAAAAACTGTTTTTT.

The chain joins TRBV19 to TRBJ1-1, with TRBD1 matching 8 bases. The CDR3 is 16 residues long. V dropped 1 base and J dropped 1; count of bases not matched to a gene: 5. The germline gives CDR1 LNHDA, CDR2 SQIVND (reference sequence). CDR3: CASSIVGGQGNTEAFF. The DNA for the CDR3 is TGTGCCAGTAGTATAGTCGGTGGACAGGGGAACACTGAAGCTTTCTTT.

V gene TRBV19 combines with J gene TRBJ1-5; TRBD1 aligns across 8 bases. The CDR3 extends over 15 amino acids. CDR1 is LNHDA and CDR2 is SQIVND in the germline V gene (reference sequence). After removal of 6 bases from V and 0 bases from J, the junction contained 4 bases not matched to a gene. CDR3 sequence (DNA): TGTGCCAGTAGCCCGACAGGGGATAGCAATCAGCCCCAGCATTTT. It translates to CASSPTGDSNQPQHF.

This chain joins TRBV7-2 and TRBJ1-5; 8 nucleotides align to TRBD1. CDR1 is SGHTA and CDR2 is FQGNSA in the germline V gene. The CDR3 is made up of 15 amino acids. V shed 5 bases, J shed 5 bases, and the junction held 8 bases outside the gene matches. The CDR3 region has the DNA TGTGCCAGCAGCATAACGGGACAGGCGGATCAGCCCCAGCATTTT. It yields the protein CASSITGQADQPQHF. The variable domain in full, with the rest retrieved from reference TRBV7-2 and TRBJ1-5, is GAGVSQSPSNKVTEKGKDVELRCDPISGHTALYWYRQSLGQGLEFLIYFQGNSAPDKSGLPSDRFSAERTGGSVSTLTIQRTQQEDSAVYLCASSITGQADQPQHFGDGTRLSIL.

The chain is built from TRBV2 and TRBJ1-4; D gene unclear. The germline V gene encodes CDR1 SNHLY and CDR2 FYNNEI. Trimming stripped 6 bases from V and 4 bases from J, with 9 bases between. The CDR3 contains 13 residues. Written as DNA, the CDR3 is TGTGCCAGCAGAACCGGGGATAATGAAAAACTGTTTTTT. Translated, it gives CASRTGDNEKLFF.

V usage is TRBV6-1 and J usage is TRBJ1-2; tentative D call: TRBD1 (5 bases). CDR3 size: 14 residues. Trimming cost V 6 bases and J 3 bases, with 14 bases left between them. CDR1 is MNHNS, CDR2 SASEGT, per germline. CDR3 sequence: CASSLRGADYGYTF. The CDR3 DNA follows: TGTGCCAGCAGCCTCCGTGGGGCCGACTATGGCTACACCTTC.